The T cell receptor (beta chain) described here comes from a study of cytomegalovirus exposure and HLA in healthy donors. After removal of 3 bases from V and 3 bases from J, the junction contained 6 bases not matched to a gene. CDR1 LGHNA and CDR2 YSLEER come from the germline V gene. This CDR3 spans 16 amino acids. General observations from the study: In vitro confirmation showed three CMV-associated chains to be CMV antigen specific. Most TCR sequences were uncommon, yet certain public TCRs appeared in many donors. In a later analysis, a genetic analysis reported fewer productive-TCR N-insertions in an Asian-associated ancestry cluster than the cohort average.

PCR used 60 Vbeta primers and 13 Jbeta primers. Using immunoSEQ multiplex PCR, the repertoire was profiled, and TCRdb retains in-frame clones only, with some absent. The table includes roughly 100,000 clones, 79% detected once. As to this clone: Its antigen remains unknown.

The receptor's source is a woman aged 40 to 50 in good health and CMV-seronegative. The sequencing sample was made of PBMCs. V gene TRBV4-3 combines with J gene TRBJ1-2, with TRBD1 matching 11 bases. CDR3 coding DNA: TGCGCCAGCAGCCATGATTGGACAGGGGGCGACTATGGCTACACCTTC. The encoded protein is CASSHDWTGGDYGYTF.